Sequencing of this T cell receptor beta chain was carried out in a study of beta chain features in type 1 diabetes. Concerning this clone: Its antigen remains unidentified.

This CDR3 has 14 amino acids. Trimming took off 5 bases at V and 4 bases at J, with 14 bases between the two ends. The germline V gene has CDR1 SEHNR and CDR2 FQNEAQ (reference sequence). Expressed TCRB transcripts were sequenced after all isolated RNA was converted to cDNA. Profiled with immunoSEQ multiplex PCR; TCRdb holds only in-frame clones, not every one. Of some 200,000 clones listed, 11% are singletons. Study-wide findings and caveats: No resolution was reached here on whether HLA type influences TCRB rearrangement.

The chain links TRBV7-9 to TRBJ2-5; D unresolved. Sequencing was performed on central memory CD4+ T cells from blood. This clonotype was obtained from a man younger than 30 in good health. The CDR3 DNA is TGTGCCAGCAGCCCCGACTGGGTTGGAGAGACCCAGTACTTC. Translated, it gives CASSPDWVGETQYF.